These T cell receptor beta chains were read from a single sample in a study of blood T cell repertoires in COVID-19. Method: immunoSEQ multiplex PCR; TCRdb's copy keeps in-frame clones and lacks some. The data hold some 330,000 clones, with 80% to 90% observed a single time. Sequencing was performed on PBMCs or T cells enriched from blood (not recorded which). The receptors come from a man aged 25 to 40 who had recovered from COVID-19. CDR3s leave out the opening cysteine and the closing phenylalanine or tryptophan. Fields, in order: clone size, V gene, CDR3 protein. Size is stated for part of the rows, as once, few or many counts, or as a class when the clone is expanded.

NA,TRBV7-9,ASSSGTPTSNTGELF
NA,TRBV7-8,ASPPPGLAEASGTDTQY
NA,TRBV4-1,ASSQDMVASALETQY
NA,TRBV21-1,ASSTTGQGGDEKLF
once,TRBV15,ATSRAGAGANVLT
NA,TRBV14,ASSQAGLAGETLAKNIQY
NA,TRBV7-8,ASTLREPETQY
NA,TRBV6-5,ASSARGGRETQY
NA,TRBV5-1,ASSLSGLDQPQH
NA,TRBV6-5,ASLSTGNSNQPQH
NA,TRBV28,ASSLSGQGDEQY
NA,TRBV18,ASSPAPGTGINNEQF
NA,TRBV19,ASSLGTGAGYT
NA,TRBV2,ASRSGQGAGYGYT
NA,TRBV7-9,ASSSHWSSTDTQY
NA,TRBV7-9,ASSAGDRGFGQY
NA,TRBV27,ASSLRPGQGVRYEQY
NA,TRBV6-5,ASSYVQGYEQY
NA,TRBV14,ASSQYPTTVSPYYNEQF
NA,TRBV27,ASSLSHSNGGGQTQY
once,TRBV7-7,ASSSGTGHNEQF
NA,TRBV6-2/TRBV6-3,ASSYGGGAVETQY
NA,TRBV7-8,ASSLGTGSSYEQY
NA,TRBV3-1/TRBV3-2,ASSLRDRGNTGELF
NA,TRBV9,ASSVASRLQEGYT
NA,TRBV5-6,ASSQQDQPQH